This T cell receptor beta chain was sequenced during a study of blood T cell repertoires in COVID-19. Here immunoSEQ multiplex PCR was the method, and the copy in TCRdb shows in-frame clones only, minus some. Among approximately 200,000 clones listed, 80% to 90% were seen once. The CDR3 is made up of 18 amino acids. The V end was cut by 5 bases, the J end by 0 bases, with 20 bases between. The germline CDR1 and CDR2 sequences are SGHAT and FQNNGV. The chain couples TRBV11-2 to TRBJ2-1; weak D call: TRBD1 (5 bases). The sequence was obtained from a woman of 80 years or more with COVID-19, enrolled during active disease. Specimen: peripheral blood. CDR3: CASSPRLPSQGSYNEQFF. CDR3 DNA sequence: TGTGCCAGCAGCCCCCGTCTCCCTAGTCAGGGCTCCTACAATGAGCAGTTCTTC.